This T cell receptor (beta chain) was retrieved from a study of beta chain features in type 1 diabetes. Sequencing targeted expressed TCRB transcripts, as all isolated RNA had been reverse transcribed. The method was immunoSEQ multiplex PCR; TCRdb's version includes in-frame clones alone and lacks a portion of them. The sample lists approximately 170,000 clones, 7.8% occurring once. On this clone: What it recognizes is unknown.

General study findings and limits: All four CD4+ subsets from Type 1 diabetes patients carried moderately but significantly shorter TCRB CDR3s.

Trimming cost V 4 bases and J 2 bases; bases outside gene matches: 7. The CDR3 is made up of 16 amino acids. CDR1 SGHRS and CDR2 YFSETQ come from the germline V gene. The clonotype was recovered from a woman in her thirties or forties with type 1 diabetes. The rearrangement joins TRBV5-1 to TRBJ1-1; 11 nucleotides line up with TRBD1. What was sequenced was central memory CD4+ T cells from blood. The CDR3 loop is CASSERTGGYNTEAFF. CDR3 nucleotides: TGCGCCAGCAGCGAGCGGACAGGGGGCTACAACACTGAAGCTTTCTTT. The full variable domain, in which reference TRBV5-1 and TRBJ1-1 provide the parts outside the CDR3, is KAGVTQTPRYLIKTRGQQVTLSCSPISGHRSVSWYQQTPGQGLQFLFEYFSETQRNKGNFPGRFSGRQFSNSRSEMNVSTLELGDSALYLCASSERTGGYNTEAFFGQGTRLTVV.